The source of this T cell receptor (beta chain) is a study of cytomegalovirus exposure and HLA in healthy donors. PCR amplification relied on 60 Vbeta primers (plus 13 Jbeta primers). Data came from immunoSEQ multiplex PCR; TCRdb stores just in-frame clones and leaves some out. This sample has 100,000 to 150,000 clones, with 60% to 85% found just once. Sequencing input: PBMCs. The sequence was collected from a man aged 25-45 years in good health and CMV-seronegative.

The CDR3 DNA is TGTGCCTGGAGCCGGGACAGGGGAAACACCATATATTTT. Its protein product is CAWSRDRGNTIYF. This chain joins TRBV30 and TRBJ1-3; 8 nucleotides line up with TRBD1. CDR3 size: 13 residues. Trimming at V came to 3 bases and at J to 4 bases, leaving 2 bases not matched to a gene. Germline CDR1 and CDR2: GTSNPN and SVGIG (reference sequence).